The entry that follows covers one T cell receptor (beta chain) sequence. Antigen unknown. Assay: immunoSEQ multiplex PCR; the TCRdb copy retains only in-frame clones and omits some. The repertoire holds 60,000 or so clones, with 80% to 90% as singletons. The sample comes from a study of OX40 agonist ivuxolimab in advanced cancers. General study results and limits: Part of the nonresponder group also had normalized T-cell clonal expansion that was low. The specificity for antigen of the expanded peripheral T cells was not determined. Clonal expansion among partial responders at 0.1-3.0 mg/kg ranked near the lowest.

Germline loops: CDR1 SEHNR, CDR2 FQNEAQ (reference sequence). The CDR3 has 15 amino acids. Trimming took off 4 bases at V and 2 bases at J, with 14 bases between the two ends. The sequence came from an adult with an advanced solid tumor such as melanoma, head and neck, liver or kidney cancer. The starting material was CD4+ or CD8+ T cells sorted from blood, obtained in a trial of the OX40 agonist ivuxolimab. The chain combines TRBV7-9 with TRBJ1-2; tentative D call: TRBD1 (6 bases). The DNA of the CDR3 is TGTGCCAGCAGCTCACGGAGGGGGGTCAACTATGGCTACACCTTC. It is translated as CASSSRRGVNYGYTF.